The 10 T cell receptor beta chains listed next were all sequenced from one sample in a study of shared clonotypes between healthy human individuals. Sequencing used immunoSEQ multiplex PCR; TCRdb keeps in-frame clones, though not all of them. The sample lists a few million clones, 80% to 95% occurring once. Material for sequencing was naive CD4+ T cells from PBMCs. Subset noted: CD45RA+ positively selected. The source of these receptors is a man aged 18 to 30 in good health. Some clones in this sample may be carry-over from other donors' samples.

The rearrangement links TRBV9 to TRBJ1-5, with D unclear. V was pared by 0 bases and J by 4 bases, with 5 bases between. From germline, CDR1 is SGDLS and CDR2 YYNGEE. This CDR3 contains 13 residues. In DNA form, the CDR3 reads TGTGCCAGCAGCGTAGCTGCAAATCAGCCCCAGCATTTT. This sequence encodes CASSVAANQPQHF.

The chain has TRBV10-2 and TRBJ2-2; tentative D call: TRBD1 (6 bases). This CDR3 region has 13 residues. The V end was cut by 8 bases, the J end by 4 bases, with 11 bases between. The germline V gene encodes CDR1 WSHSY and CDR2 SAAADI. CDR3 sequence reads: CASAGVGTGELFF. The CDR3 DNA sequence: TGCGCCAGCGCAGGGGTCGGCACCGGGGAGCTGTTTTTT.

This rearrangement joins TRBV28 to TRBJ1-2; TRBD1 agrees at 8 bases. CDR1 and CDR2 (germline): MDHEN, SYDVKM. This CDR3 spans 15 amino acids. V dropped 7 bases and J dropped 8; count of bases not matched to a gene: 15. The CDR3 DNA sequence: TGTGCCAGCACCCCGCGGCAGGGGGCGTTAGGGGGCTACACCTTC. Protein: CASTPRQGALGGYTF.

A word on this clone: Other DNA sequences in the same sample also yield this CDR3. The chain couples TRBV6-5 to TRBJ1-2; unclear D gene. The CDR3 has 13 amino acids. The V end lost 2 bases, the J end lost 3 bases, and 7 bases lay between the germline ends. CDR1 and CDR2 from the germline V gene are MNHEY and SVGAGI. Here the CDR3 reads CASSYGRHYGYTF. CDR3 bases: TGTGCCAGCAGTTACGGTCGACACTATGGCTACACCTTC.

This clone occurred once. The gene calls are TRBV6-5 and TRBJ1-6; D is unresolved. Per germline, CDR1 MNHEY and CDR2 SVGAGI. The CDR3 has 14 residues. The germline V and J ends were trimmed by 2 bases and 5 bases, with 7 bases remaining between them. In DNA, the CDR3 is TGTGCCAGCAGTTACCGGGGAAATAATTCACCCCTCCACTTT. The encoded protein is CASSYRGNNSPLHF.

The rearrangement uses TRBV7-9 and TRBJ1-1; TRBD1 is a possible D gene (6 bases). Trimming took off 5 bases at V and 6 bases at J, with 13 bases between the two ends. Germline CDR1 reads SEHNR; CDR2 reads FQNEAQ (reference sequence). The CDR3 sequence is 13 residues long. CDR3 in DNA: TGTGCCAGCAGCCCGTCGGGGGGCCCTGAAGCTTTCTTT. Its protein product is CASSPSGGPEAFF.

The chain carries TRBV30 and TRBJ1-1; D may be TRBD1 (6 bases). The V gene lost 2 bases and the J gene lost 4 bases, with 11 bases spanning the gap. CDR1 and CDR2 (germline): GTSNPN, SVGIG (reference sequence). The length of the CDR3 is 13 residues. The CDR3 loop reads CAWSKGGSTEAFF. The CDR3 nucleotides read TGTGCCTGGAGTAAGGGGGGAAGCACTGAAGCTTTCTTT.

The chain links TRBV2 to TRBJ1-2; maybe TRBD1 (5 bases). The CDR3 sequence is 13 residues long. CDR1 is SNHLY and CDR2 is FYNNEI in the germline V gene. Deletions cut 4 bases from V and 4 bases from J, with 10 bases between. The CDR3: CASSVAGTYGYTF. CDR3 DNA: TGTGCCAGCAGTGTAGCAGGGACCTATGGCTACACCTTC.

This clone was observed a single time. The chain employs TRBV6-1 and TRBJ2-7; D call uncertain. Germline assignment: CDR1 MNHNS and CDR2 SASEGT. V was pared by 0 bases and J by 3 bases, with 9 bases between. CDR3 length: 14 residues. CDR3 sequence (DNA): TGTGCCAGCAGTGAAGCGGGCGGAATCTACGAGCAGTACTTC. Translation gives CASSEAGGIYEQYF.

The V and J genes are TRBV28 and TRBJ1-2; D remains unclear. CDR3 size: 12 residues. Germline V lookup: CDR1 MDHEN, CDR2 SYDVKM. With 6 bases removed from V and 7 bases from J, the gap between germline ends came to 12 bases. CDR3 amino acids: CASRPTTVGYTF. The CDR3 DNA sequence: TGTGCCAGCAGGCCCACTACCGTTGGCTACACCTTC.